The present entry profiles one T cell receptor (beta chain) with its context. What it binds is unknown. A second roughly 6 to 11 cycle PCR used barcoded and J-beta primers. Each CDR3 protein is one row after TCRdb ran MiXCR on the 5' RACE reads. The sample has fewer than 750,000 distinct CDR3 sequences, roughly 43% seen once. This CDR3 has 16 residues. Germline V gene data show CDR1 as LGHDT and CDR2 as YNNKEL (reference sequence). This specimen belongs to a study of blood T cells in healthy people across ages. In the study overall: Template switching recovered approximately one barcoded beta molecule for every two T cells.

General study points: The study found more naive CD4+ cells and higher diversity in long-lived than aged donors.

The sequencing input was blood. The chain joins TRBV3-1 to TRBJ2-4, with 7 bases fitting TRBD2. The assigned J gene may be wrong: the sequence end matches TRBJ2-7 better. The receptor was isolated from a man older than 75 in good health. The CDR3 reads CASSQPWTRPFYEQYF. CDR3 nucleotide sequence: TGTGCCAGCAGCCAGCCCTGGACTAGACCCTTCTACGAGCAGTACTTC.